This TCR beta chain came from a study of blood T cells in healthy people across ages. Study conclusions and caveats: Those diversity estimates obtained from one million T cells were thought to be underestimates. The unsorted PBMCs prevented any conclusive comparison of naive versus antigen-experienced cells.

PCR was performed a second time for roughly 6 to 12 cycles using a sample-barcoded 5' primer and a J-beta primer mix. Each cDNA was tagged by a template-switch adaptor containing 12 random nucleotides. MiXCR was run by TCRdb on the 5' RACE reads, yielding one entry per CDR3 protein. The table includes some 290,000 distinct CDR3 sequences, 25% to 30% detected once. Germline V lookup: CDR1 MNHNS, CDR2 SASEGT. Trimming left V 4 bases short and J 6 bases short, with 18 bases between. The CDR3 is made up of 15 amino acids. This clonotype was counted at least ten times. Its specificity is not known. Healthy Caucasian individuals from Russia aged about 6 to 100 were enrolled as donors.

The J gene is TRBJ1-1, the V gene TRBV6-1, with TRBD1 as a possible D gene (6 bases). The sequenced material came from blood. The source of this sequence is a woman in her seventies in good health. The CDR3 nucleotides are TGTGCCAGCAGTGTACGACAGGTCATGATTTCTGAAGCTTTCTTT. This sequence encodes CASSVRQVMISEAFF.